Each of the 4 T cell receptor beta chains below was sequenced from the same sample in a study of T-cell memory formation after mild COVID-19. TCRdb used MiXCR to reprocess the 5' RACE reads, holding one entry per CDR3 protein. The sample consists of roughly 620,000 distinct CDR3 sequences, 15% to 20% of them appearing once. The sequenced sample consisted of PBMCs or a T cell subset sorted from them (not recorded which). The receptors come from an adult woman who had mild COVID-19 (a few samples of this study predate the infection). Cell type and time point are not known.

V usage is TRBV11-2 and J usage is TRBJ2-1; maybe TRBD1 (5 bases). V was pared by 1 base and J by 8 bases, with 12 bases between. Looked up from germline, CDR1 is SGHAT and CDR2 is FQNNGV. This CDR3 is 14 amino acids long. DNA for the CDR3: TGTGCCAGCAGCTTAGGGGCAGGGTTCTATGAGCAGTTCTTC. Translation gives CASSLGAGFYEQFF.

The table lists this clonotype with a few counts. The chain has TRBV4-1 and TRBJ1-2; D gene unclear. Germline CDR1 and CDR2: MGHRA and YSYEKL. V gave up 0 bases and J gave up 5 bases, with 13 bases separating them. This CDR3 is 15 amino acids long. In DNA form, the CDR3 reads TGCGCCAGCAGCCAAGATCTAACGAGAGGATATGGCTACACCTTC. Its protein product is CASSQDLTRGYGYTF.

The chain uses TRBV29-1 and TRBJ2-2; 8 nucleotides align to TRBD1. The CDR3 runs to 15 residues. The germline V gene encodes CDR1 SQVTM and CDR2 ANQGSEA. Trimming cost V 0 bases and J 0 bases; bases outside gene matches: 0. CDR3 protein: CSVEEGQANTGELFF. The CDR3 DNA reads TGCAGCGTTGAAGAGGGACAGGCGAACACCGGGGAGCTGTTTTTT.

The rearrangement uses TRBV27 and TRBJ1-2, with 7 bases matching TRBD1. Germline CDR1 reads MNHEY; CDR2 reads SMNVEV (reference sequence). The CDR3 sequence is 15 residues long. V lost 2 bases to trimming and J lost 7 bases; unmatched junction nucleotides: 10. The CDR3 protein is CASSLRGGQAGGYTF. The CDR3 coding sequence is TGTGCCAGCAGTTTAAGGGGTGGACAGGCGGGTGGCTACACCTTC.